The clone carrying this T cell receptor (beta chain) came up many times. Its antigen remains unidentified. Other DNA sequences in the same sample also yield this CDR3. Germline values: CDR1 DFQATT, CDR2 SNEGSKA (reference sequence). V shed 0 bases and J shed 2 bases, with 3 bases lying between them. This CDR3 spans 12 amino acids. No patient received treatment before thyroid surgery. The data are from a study of metastatic and nonmetastatic thyroid tumors. Study-level information: Across blood and tumor or nodule tissue, repertoires from malignant and benign thyroid patients were compared with one another. The study, taken as a whole, reports: It was reportedly found that TCR beta diversity was significantly higher in malignant thyroid tumors than in benign nodules, a difference seen in both blood and tumor samples.

TCRdb reprocessed the PCR reads via MiXCR. The table shows about 93,000 clones, with about an eighth occurring only once. This chain uses TRBV20-1 with TRBJ2-3, with D hard to call. The sequence was obtained from a female donor with papillary thyroid cancer or a benign thyroid nodule (not recorded which). Some clones in this sample may be carry-over from other donors' samples. The source material was blood. The CDR3 is CSARDPTDTQYF. CDR3 bases: TGCAGTGCTAGAGACCCCACAGATACGCAGTATTTT.